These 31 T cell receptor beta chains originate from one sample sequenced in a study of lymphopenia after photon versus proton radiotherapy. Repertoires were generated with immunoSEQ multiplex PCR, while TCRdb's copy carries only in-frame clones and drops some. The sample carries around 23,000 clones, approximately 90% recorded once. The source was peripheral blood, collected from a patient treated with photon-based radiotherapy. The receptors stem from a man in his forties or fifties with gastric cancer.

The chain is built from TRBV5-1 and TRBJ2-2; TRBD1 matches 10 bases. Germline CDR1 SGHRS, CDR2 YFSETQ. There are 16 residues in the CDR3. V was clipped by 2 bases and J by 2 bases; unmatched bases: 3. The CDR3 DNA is TGCGCCAGCAGCTTACGGACAGGGGGAAACACCGGGGAGCTGTTTTTT. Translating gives CASSLRTGGNTGELFF.

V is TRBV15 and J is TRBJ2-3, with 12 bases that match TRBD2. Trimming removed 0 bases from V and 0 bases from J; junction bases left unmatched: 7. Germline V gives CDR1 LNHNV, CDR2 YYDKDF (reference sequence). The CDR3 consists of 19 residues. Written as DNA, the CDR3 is TGTGCCACCAGCAGAGAGCCTAGCGGGGGGGCCTCTAGCACAGATACGCAGTATTTT. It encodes CATSREPSGGASSTDTQYF. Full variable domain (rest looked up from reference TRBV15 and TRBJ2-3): DAMVIQNPRYQVTQFGKPVTLSCSQTLNHNVMYWYQQKSSQAPKLLFHYYDKDFNNEADTPDNFQSRRPNTSFCFLDIRSPGLGDTAMYLCATSREPSGGASSTDTQYFGPGTRLTVL.

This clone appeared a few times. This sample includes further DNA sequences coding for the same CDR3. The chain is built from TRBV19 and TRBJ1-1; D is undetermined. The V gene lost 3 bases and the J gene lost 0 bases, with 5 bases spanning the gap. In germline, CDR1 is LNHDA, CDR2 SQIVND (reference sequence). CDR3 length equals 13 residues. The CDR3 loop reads CASSIAVNTEAFF. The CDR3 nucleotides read TGTGCCAGTAGTATCGCCGTGAACACTGAAGCTTTCTTT. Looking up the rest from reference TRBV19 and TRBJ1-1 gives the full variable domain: DGGITQSPKYLFRKEGQNVTLSCEQNLNHDAMYWYRQDPGQGLRLIYYSQIVNDFQKGDIAEGYSVSREKKESFPLTVTSAQKNPTAFYLCASSIAVNTEAFFGQGTRLTVV.

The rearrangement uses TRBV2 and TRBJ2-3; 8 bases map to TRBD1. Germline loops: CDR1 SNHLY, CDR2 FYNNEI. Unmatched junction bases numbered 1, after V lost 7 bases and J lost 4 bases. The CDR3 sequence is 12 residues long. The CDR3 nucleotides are TGTGCCAGCAAACAGGGGGCAGATACGCAGTATTTT. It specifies CASKQGADTQYF.

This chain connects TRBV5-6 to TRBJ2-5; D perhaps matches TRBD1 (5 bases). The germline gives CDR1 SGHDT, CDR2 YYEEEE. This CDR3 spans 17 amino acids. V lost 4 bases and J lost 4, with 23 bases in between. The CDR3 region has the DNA TGTGCCAGCAGCCGCTGGTCCGGGCCTAAAGGGGCAGAGACCCAGTACTTC. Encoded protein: CASSRWSGPKGAETQYF.

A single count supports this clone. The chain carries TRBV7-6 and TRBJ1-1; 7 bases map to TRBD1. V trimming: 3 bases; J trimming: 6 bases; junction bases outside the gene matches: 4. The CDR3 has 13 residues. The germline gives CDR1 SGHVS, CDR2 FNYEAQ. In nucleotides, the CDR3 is TGTGCCAGCAGCTTTGGGCAGGGGGCTGAAGCTTTCTTT. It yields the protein CASSFGQGAEAFF.

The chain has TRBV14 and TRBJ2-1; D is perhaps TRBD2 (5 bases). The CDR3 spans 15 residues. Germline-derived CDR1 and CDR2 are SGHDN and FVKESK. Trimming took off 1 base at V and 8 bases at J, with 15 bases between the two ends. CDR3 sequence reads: CASSQVELEYYEQFF. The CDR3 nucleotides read TGTGCCAGCAGCCAAGTAGAACTAGAGTATTATGAGCAGTTCTTC. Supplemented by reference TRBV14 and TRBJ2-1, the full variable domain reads EAGVTQFPSHSVIEKGQTVTLRCDPISGHDNLYWYRRVMGKEIKFLLHFVKESKQDESGMPNNRFLAERTGGTYSTLKVQPAELEDSGVYFCASSQVELEYYEQFFGPGTRLTVL.

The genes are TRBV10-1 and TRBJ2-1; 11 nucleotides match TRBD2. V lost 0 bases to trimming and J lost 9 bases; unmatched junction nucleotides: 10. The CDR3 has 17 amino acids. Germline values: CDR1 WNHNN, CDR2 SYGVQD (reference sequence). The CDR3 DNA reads TGCGCCAGCAGTGAGTCTAAACCCGGGACTAGCGGTCGTGAGCAGTTCTTC. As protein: CASSESKPGTSGREQFF.

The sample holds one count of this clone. The CDR3 reads CASSLTGTDTQYF. The CDR3, as DNA: TGCGCCAGCAGCTTGACGGGCACAGATACGCAGTATTTT. This rearrangement joins TRBV5-1 to TRBJ2-3; D unresolved. Germline V lookup: CDR1 SGHRS, CDR2 YFSETQ. CDR3 length equals 13 residues. Trimming left V 1 base short and J 1 base short, with 4 bases between.

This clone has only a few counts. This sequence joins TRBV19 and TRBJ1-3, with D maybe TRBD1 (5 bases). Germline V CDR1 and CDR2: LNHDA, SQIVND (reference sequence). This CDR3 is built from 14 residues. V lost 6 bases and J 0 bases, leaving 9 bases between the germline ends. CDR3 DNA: TGTGCCAGTAGACGGGACGTCTCTGGAAACACCATATATTTT. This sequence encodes CASRRDVSGNTIYF. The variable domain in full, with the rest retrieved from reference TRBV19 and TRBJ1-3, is DGGITQSPKYLFRKEGQNVTLSCEQNLNHDAMYWYRQDPGQGLRLIYYSQIVNDFQKGDIAEGYSVSREKKESFPLTVTSAQKNPTAFYLCASRRDVSGNTIYFGEGSWLTVV.

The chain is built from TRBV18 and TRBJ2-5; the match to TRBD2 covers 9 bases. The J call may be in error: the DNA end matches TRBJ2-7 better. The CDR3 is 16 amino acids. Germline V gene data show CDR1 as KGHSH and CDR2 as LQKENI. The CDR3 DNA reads TGTGCCAGCTCACCGTTAGCGGGGGATGCCTCCTACGAGCAGTACTTC. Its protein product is CASSPLAGDASYEQYF.

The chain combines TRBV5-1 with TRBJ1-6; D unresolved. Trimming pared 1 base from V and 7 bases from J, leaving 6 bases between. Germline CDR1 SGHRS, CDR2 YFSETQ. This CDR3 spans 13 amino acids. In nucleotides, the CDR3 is TGCGCCAGCAGCTTGAGGCCAAATTCACCCCTCCACTTT. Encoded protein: CASSLRPNSPLHF. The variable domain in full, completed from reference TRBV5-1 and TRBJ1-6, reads KAGVTQTPRYLIKTRGQQVTLSCSPISGHRSVSWYQQTPGQGLQFLFEYFSETQRNKGNFPGRFSGRQFSNSRSEMNVSTLELGDSALYLCASSLRPNSPLHFGNGTRLTVT.

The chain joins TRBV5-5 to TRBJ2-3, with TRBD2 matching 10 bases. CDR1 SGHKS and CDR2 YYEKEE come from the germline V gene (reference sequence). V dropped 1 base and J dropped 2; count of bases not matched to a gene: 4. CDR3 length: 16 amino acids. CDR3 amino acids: CASSLQLAGHTDTQYF. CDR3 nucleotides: TGTGCCAGCAGCTTGCAACTAGCGGGGCACACAGATACGCAGTATTTT.

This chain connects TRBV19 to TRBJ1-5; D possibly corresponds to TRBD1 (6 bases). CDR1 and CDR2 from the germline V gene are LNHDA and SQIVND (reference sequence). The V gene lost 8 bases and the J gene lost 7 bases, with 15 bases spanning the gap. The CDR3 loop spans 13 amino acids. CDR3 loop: CASLGQGIQPQHF. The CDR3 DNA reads TGTGCCAGTCTCGGGCAGGGGATCCAGCCCCAGCATTTT.

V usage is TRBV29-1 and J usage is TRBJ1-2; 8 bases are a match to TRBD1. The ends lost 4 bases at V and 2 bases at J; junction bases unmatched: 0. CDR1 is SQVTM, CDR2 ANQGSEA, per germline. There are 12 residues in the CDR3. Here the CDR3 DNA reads TGCAGCGTTGGACAGGGGAACTATGGCTACACCTTC. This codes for CSVGQGNYGYTF. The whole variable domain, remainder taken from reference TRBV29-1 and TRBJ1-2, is SAVISQKPSRDICQRGTSLTIQCQVDSQVTMMFWYRQQPGQSLTLIATANQGSEATYESGFVIDKFPISRPNLTFSTLTVSNMSPEDSSIYLCSVGQGNYGYTFGSGTRLTVV.

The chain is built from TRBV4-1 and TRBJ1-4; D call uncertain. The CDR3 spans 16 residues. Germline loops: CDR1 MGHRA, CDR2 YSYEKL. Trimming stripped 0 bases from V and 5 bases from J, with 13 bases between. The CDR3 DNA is TGCGCCAGCAGCCAAGATATAGGGATTTTAAATGAAAAACTGTTTTTT. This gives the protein CASSQDIGILNEKLFF.

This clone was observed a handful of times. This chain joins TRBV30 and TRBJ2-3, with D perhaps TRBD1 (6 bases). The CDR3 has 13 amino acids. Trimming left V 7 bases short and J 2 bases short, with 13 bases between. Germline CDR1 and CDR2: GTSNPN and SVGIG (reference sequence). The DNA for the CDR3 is TGTGCCTATTCCCGGGACACCACAGATACGCAGTATTTT. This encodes CAYSRDTTDTQYF.

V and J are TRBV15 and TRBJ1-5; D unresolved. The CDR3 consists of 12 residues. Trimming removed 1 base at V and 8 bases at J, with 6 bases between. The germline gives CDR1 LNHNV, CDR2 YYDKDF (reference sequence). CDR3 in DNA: TGTGCCACCAGCAGAGCACTGGAGCCCCAGCATTTT. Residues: CATSRALEPQHF.

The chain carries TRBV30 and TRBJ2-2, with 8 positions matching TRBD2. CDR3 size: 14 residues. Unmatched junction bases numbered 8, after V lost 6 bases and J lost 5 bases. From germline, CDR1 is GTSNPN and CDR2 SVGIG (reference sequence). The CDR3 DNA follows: TGTGCCTGTACAGCGGGGGCTCCGACCGGGGAGCTGTTTTTT. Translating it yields CACTAGAPTGELFF.

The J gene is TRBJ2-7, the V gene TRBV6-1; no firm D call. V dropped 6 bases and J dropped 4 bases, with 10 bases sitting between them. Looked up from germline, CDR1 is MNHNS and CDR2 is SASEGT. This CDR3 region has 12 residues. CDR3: CASRPPFYEQYF. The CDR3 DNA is TGTGCCAGCAGACCTCCGTTTTACGAGCAGTACTTC.

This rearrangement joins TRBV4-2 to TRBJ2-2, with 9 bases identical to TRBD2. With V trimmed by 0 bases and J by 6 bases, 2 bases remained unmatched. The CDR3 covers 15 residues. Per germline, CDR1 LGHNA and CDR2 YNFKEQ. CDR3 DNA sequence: TGTGCCAGCAGCCAAGATGCGGGGGGGCCCGGGGAGCTGTTTTTT. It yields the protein CASSQDAGGPGELFF.

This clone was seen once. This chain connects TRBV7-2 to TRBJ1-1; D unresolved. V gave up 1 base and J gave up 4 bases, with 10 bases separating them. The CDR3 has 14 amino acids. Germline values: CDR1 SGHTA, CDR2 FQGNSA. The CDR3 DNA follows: TGTGCCAGCAGCTTAGGTCGGGTATCCACTGAAGCTTTCTTT. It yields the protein CASSLGRVSTEAFF.

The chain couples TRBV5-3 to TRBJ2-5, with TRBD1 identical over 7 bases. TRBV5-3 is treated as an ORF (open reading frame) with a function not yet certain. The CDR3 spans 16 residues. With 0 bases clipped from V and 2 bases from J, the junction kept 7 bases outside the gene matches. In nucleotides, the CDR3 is TGTGCCAGAAGCTTGGGGGGAGAGGGACAGCAAGAGACCCAGTACTTC. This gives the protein CARSLGGEGQQETQYF.

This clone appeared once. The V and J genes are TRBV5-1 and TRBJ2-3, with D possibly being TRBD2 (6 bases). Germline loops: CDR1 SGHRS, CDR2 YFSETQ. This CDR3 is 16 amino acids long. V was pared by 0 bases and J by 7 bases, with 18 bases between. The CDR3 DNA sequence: TGCGCCAGCAGCTTGGTGGGGGGATTCAGGGAAAATACGCAGTATTTT. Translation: CASSLVGGFRENTQYF. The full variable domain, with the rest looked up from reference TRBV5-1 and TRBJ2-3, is KAGVTQTPRYLIKTRGQQVTLSCSPISGHRSVSWYQQTPGQGLQFLFEYFSETQRNKGNFPGRFSGRQFSNSRSEMNVSTLELGDSALYLCASSLVGGFRENTQYFGPGTRLTVL.

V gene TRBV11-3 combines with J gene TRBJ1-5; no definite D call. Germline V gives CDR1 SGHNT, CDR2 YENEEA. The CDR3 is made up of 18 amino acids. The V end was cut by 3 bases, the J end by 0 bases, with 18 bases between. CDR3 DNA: TGTGCCAGCAGCTTGGACTGGGAAGAAAGATATAGCAATCAGCCCCAGCATTTT. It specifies CASSLDWEERYSNQPQHF.

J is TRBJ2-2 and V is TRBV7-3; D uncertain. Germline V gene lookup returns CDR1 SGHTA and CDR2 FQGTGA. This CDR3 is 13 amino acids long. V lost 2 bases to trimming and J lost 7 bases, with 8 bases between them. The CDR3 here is CASSLLSGGELFF. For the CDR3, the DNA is TGTGCCAGCAGCTTACTCTCGGGCGGGGAGCTGTTTTTT. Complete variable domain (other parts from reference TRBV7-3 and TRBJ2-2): GAGVSQTPSNKVTEKGKYVELRCDPISGHTALYWYRQSLGQGPEFLIYFQGTGAADDSGLPNDRFFAVRPEGSVSTLKIQRTERGDSAVYLCASSLLSGGELFFGEGSRLTVL.

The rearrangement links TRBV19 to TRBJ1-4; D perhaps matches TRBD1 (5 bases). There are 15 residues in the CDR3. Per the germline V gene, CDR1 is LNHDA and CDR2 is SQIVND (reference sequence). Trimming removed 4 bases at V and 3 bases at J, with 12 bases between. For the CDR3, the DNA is TGTGCCAGTAGTAGACAGCGGGGGGCTAATGAAAAACTGTTTTTT. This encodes CASSRQRGANEKLFF.

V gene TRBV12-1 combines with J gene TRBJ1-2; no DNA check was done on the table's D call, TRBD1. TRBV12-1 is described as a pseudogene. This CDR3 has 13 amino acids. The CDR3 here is CASSFRTGRGYTF. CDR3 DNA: TGTGCCAGCAGCTTCAGGACAGGGCGCGGCTACACCTTC.

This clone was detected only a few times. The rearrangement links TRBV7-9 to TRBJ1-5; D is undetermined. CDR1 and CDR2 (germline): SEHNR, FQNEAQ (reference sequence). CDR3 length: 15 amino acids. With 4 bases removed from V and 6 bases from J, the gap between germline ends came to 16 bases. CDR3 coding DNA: TGTGCCAGCAGCTCCTCTTTTAGGGTAGGTCAGCCCCAGCATTTT. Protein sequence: CASSSSFRVGQPQHF.

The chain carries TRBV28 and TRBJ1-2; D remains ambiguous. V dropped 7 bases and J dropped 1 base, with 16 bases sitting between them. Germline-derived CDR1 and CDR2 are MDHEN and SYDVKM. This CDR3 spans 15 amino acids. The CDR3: CASKVGGEDNYGYTF. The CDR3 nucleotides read TGTGCCAGCAAAGTCGGCGGCGAGGATAACTATGGCTACACCTTC.

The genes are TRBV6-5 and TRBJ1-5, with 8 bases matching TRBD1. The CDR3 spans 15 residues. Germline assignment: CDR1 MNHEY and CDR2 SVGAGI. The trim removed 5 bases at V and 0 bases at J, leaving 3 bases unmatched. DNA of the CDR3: TGTGCCAGCAGTCACAGGGGGTTTAGCAATCAGCCCCAGCATTTT. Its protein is CASSHRGFSNQPQHF.